A single T cell receptor (beta chain) is shown here with its context. What it recognizes is unknown. The source of the sample is a study of cytomegalovirus exposure and HLA in healthy donors. Germline lookup yields CDR1 SGHDT and CDR2 YYEEEE. This CDR3 has 14 amino acids. Between the trimmed V and J ends, which lost 1 base and 7 bases, there was a span of 12 bases. Study-wide results and limits: The later analysis indicated that the majority of CMV-associated TCR beta chains appeared HLA-restricted. HLA allele associations emerged for under 20,000 TCR beta sequences in a later analysis, at 0.05 false discovery rate.

The PCR was carried out with 60 Vbeta primers and 13 Jbeta primers. TCRdb keeps only in-frame clones here, not all; method: immunoSEQ multiplex PCR. The sample shows some 140,000 clones, 65% to 85% of them seen only once. The TCR was taken from a man younger than 35 in good health and CMV-seronegative. This chain connects TRBV5-6 to TRBJ1-5; D is possibly TRBD1 (5 bases). The sequencing sample was made of PBMCs. The CDR3 sequence is CASSLRGGEQPQHF. DNA of the CDR3: TGTGCCAGCAGCTTGCGGGGGGGGGAGCAGCCCCAGCATTTT.